The text below deals with one TCR beta chain. All enrollees were about 18 to 100 years old and from around 25 US areas. Participants reported their clinical history, and cohort assignment relied on those reports. Recovered status in Cohort 3 required two negative PCRs, clearance, or symptom resolution. This sample is drawn from a study of blood T cell repertoires in COVID-19. On the study more broadly: Sources were T cells, B-cell-depleted T cells, or PBMCs; the material itself was cDNA or gDNA.

Sequencing used immunoSEQ multiplex PCR; TCRdb keeps in-frame clones, though not all of them. The sample carries 200,000 to 250,000 clones, roughly 84% recorded once. CDR3 length: 14 amino acids. Germline V gives CDR1 SGHDT, CDR2 YYEEEE. Between the trimmed V and J ends, which lost 1 base and 4 bases, there was a span of 10 bases. The chain combines TRBV5-6 with TRBJ2-3; no clear D gene. This TCR derives from a woman aged 35 to 49 who had recovered from COVID-19. Input material: PBMCs or T cells enriched from blood (not recorded which). The CDR3 DNA reads TGTGCCAGCAGCTTGTTTGGAGCTGCAGATACGCAGTATTTT. Amino acid sequence: CASSLFGAADTQYF.